The clone carrying this T cell receptor beta chain was observed a few times. The target antigen is unknown. The data belong to a study of blood T cells in healthy people across ages. Study-level points and caveats: Unsorted PBMCs blocked a conclusive comparison of naive and antigen-experienced cells.

Combining a sample-barcoded 5' primer with a J-beta primer mix, a second PCR ran for about 7 to 12 cycles. The template-switch adaptor was a 5' adaptor with 12 random nucleotides. It tagged each cDNA molecule. Each of the samples gave a minimum of 3 million paired-end reads that contained CDR3. TCRdb re-called the 5' RACE reads through MiXCR, storing one row per CDR3 protein. The sample has roughly 800,000 distinct CDR3 sequences; 40% to 65% are singletons. This TCR came from a man of 80 years or more in good health. The sample consisted of blood.

This CDR3 reads CASSQGQGAGNEQFF. The CDR3 DNA reads as TGCGCCAGCAGCCAGGGACAGGGGGCAGGGAATGAGCAGTTCTTC. This chain connects TRBV5-1 to TRBJ2-1; 12 bases line up with TRBD1. In germline, CDR1 is SGHRS, CDR2 YFSETQ. CDR3 length equals 15 residues. The V segment lost 4 bases and the J segment 7 bases; nucleotides outside the gene matches: 6.